Below are 18 T cell receptor beta chains sequenced from a single sample in a study of blood T cells in healthy people across ages. Together with a sample-barcoded 5' primer, a J-beta primer mix was included in a second PCR lasting about 6 to 12 cycles. TCRdb independently ran MiXCR on the 5' RACE reads; one entry per CDR3 protein. The sample lists about 730,000 distinct CDR3 sequences; roughly two fifths were seen once. Sequencing was performed on blood. The origin of the receptors is a woman between 55 and 75 years old in good health.

This chain uses TRBV4-1 with TRBJ1-5, with a weak D call TRBD1 (6 bases). Germline lookup yields CDR1 MGHRA and CDR2 YSYEKL. This CDR3 is built from 15 residues. V was cut by 2 bases and J by 5 bases, with 13 bases left in between. CDR3 coding DNA: TGCGCCAGCAGCCAAATAACAGGGTTGGATCAGCCCCAGCATTTT. Protein product: CASSQITGLDQPQHF.

The V call is TRBV20-1, the J call TRBJ1-6; possible D gene TRBD1, 6 bases. V lost 4 bases, J lost 3 bases, and 13 bases lay in between. The germline CDR1 and CDR2 sequences are DFQATT and SNEGSKA (reference sequence). The CDR3 contains 15 residues. This CDR3 is CSATIQGGYNSPLHF. As DNA, the CDR3 is TGCAGTGCTACTATACAGGGAGGCTATAATTCACCCCTCCACTTT.

J is TRBJ2-1 and V is TRBV6-1, with D tentatively TRBD2 (5 bases). V lost 2 bases, J lost 4 bases, and 15 bases lay in between. Germline V gene data show CDR1 as MNHNS and CDR2 as SASEGT. The CDR3 sequence is 16 residues long. DNA for the CDR3: TGTGCCAGCAGTGAACTAGAGCGGAGGCTTTACAATGAGCAGTTCTTC. Amino acids: CASSELERRLYNEQFF.

The rearrangement joins TRBV6-2 or TRBV6-3 to TRBJ1-1; D gene uncertain. CDR1 is MNHEY, CDR2 SVGEGT, per germline. Trimming pared 5 bases from V and 0 bases from J, leaving 10 bases between. There are 14 residues in the CDR3. CDR3 nucleotide sequence: TGTGCCAGCAGTGACGCGGTAATGAACACTGAAGCTTTCTTT. The encoded protein is CASSDAVMNTEAFF.

Worth noting for this clonotype: This clone may be a read error of a much larger clone one base away. The chain uses TRBV2 and TRBJ2-3; D possibly corresponds to TRBD2 (5 bases). The germline CDR1 and CDR2 sequences are SNHLY and FYNNEI. Trimming took off 1 base at V and 0 bases at J, with 5 bases between the two ends. The CDR3 runs 14 residues. The CDR3 region is CASSEERSTDTQYF. CDR3 nucleotide sequence: TGTGCCAGCAGTGAAGAGCGGAGCACAGATACGCAGTATTTT.

This clonotype was detected ten times or more. CDR3 sequence reads: CASGLGQGASYEQYF. CDR3 DNA sequence: TGTGCTAGTGGTTTGGGGCAGGGGGCATCCTACGAGCAGTACTTC. J is TRBJ2-7 and V is TRBV12-5; 8 nucleotides align to TRBD1. Looked up from germline, CDR1 is LGHNT and CDR2 is FRNRAP. CDR3 length: 15 residues. The J segment lost 1 base and the V segment lost 1 base, leaving 3 bases of the junction unmatched.

Notes on this clonotype: The junction departs from germline at one end; a sequencing error may be responsible. The CDR3: CATSHRDRGIYGQYF. The CDR3 nucleotides read TGTGCCACCAGCCACCGAGACAGGGGGATCTACGGGCAGTACTTC. V gene TRBV15 combines with J gene TRBJ2-7, with TRBD1 matching 9 bases. CDR3 size: 15 residues. Germline V lookup: CDR1 LNHNV, CDR2 YYDKDF (reference sequence).

The chain couples TRBV20-1 to TRBJ2-1, with TRBD2 identical over 8 bases. Judging by the DNA end, TRBJ2-7 fits better; the J call may be wrong. Germline-derived CDR1 and CDR2 are DFQATT and SNEGSKA (reference sequence). The CDR3 is 17 residues long. This CDR3 is CSARDKGAGVPYNEQYF. CDR3 nucleotides: TGCAGTGCTAGAGATAAGGGAGCGGGAGTCCCCTACAATGAGCAGTACTTC.

This clonotype occurred a few times. The chain couples TRBV7-6 to TRBJ2-6; D perhaps matches TRBD2 (5 bases). In germline, CDR1 is SGHVS, CDR2 FNYEAQ. The ends were cut back, 4 bases at V and 0 bases at J, with 7 bases in the middle. The CDR3 covers 15 residues. The CDR3 nucleotides are TGTGCCAGCAGCTCCGCGGGCTCTGGGGCCAACGTCCTGACTTTC. This sequence encodes CASSSAGSGANVLTF.

The gene calls are TRBV20-1 and TRBJ2-7; the D gene is possibly TRBD2 (6 bases). The CDR3 length is 16 residues. Trimming took off 1 base at V and 0 bases at J, with 16 bases between the two ends. Germline CDR1 reads DFQATT; CDR2 reads SNEGSKA (reference sequence). The CDR3 nucleotides are TGCAGTGCTAGAGGTCAGGGCGGGAAGAGCTCCTACGAGCAGTACTTC. Amino acids: CSARGQGGKSSYEQYF.

This clonotype was seen more than once but under ten times. This sequence joins TRBV4-1 and TRBJ1-5; D is unclear. Germline loops: CDR1 MGHRA, CDR2 YSYEKL. The CDR3 totals 18 residues. Between the trimmed V and J ends, which lost 1 base and 4 bases, there was a span of 20 bases. CDR3 bases: TGCGCCAGCAGCCAAGCCGGACCTCCCCCGGCGATTAATCAGCCCCAGCATTTT. It specifies CASSQAGPPPAINQPQHF.

The chain couples TRBV9 to TRBJ2-2; D tentatively reads TRBD1 or TRBD2 (6 bases each). The CDR3 is made up of 16 amino acids. V gave up 4 bases and J gave up 7 bases, with 20 bases separating them. The germline gives CDR1 SGDLS, CDR2 YYNGEE. The CDR3: CASSKTGSRGGGELFF. The CDR3, as DNA: TGTGCCAGCAGCAAAACAGGGAGCCGGGGAGGCGGGGAGCTGTTTTTT. Using reference TRBV9 and TRBJ2-2 for the parts outside the CDR3, the full variable domain is DSGVTQTPKHLITATGQRVTLRCSPRSGDLSVYWYQQSLDQGLQFLIQYYNGEERAKGNILERFSAQQFPDLHSELNLSSLELGDSALYFCASSKTGSRGGGELFFGEGSRLTVL.

V gene TRBV10-1 combines with J gene TRBJ1-1, with TRBD1 matching 8 bases. CDR3 length: 16 amino acids. V was clipped by 3 bases and J by 1 base; unmatched bases: 7. The germline V gene has CDR1 WNHNN and CDR2 SYGVQD (reference sequence). The CDR3 spells CASSEFQGAKNTEAFF. The CDR3 DNA reads TGCGCCAGCAGTGAATTCCAGGGGGCTAAGAACACTGAAGCTTTCTTT.

V gene TRBV10-1 combines with J gene TRBJ1-2; the D is unclear. Germline values: CDR1 WNHNN, CDR2 SYGVQD (reference sequence). This CDR3 contains 13 residues. V was cut by 0 bases and J by 8 bases, with 10 bases left in between. CDR3 in amino acids: CASSESQSAGYTF. Here the CDR3 DNA reads TGCGCCAGCAGTGAGTCCCAGTCGGCGGGCTACACCTTC.

The chain joins TRBV27 to TRBJ2-6, with D uncertain. The CDR3 is 16 residues long. Trimming pared 4 bases from V and 4 bases from J, leaving 14 bases between. CDR1 is MNHEY and CDR2 is SMNVEV in the germline V gene (reference sequence). Written as DNA, the CDR3 is TGTGCCAGCAGTTCACCTTCTTCTGTCGGGGCCAACGTCCTGACTTTC. Protein sequence: CASSSPSSVGANVLTF. Full variable domain (missing parts from reference TRBV27 and TRBJ2-6): EAQVTQNPRYLITVTGKKLTVTCSQNMNHEYMSWYRQDPGLGLRQIYYSMNVEVTDKGDVPEGYKVSRKEKRNFPLILESPSPNQTSLYFCASSSPSSVGANVLTFGAGSRLTVL.

This clonotype was detected a few times. This chain uses TRBV7-2 with TRBJ2-5; no firm D call. V gave up 1 base and J gave up 7 bases, with 4 bases separating them. Germline CDR1 and CDR2: SGHTA and FQGNSA. This CDR3 has 11 residues. Here the CDR3 reads CASSLEWTQYF. The CDR3 nucleotides are TGTGCCAGCAGCTTAGAATGGACCCAGTACTTC.

The chain uses TRBV29-1 and TRBJ2-3; the D is unclear. This CDR3 spans 15 amino acids. Germline CDR1 reads SQVTM; CDR2 reads ANQGSEA. The V end was cut by 7 bases, the J end by 1 base, with 18 bases between. CDR3 amino acids: CSARHRQLGTDTQYF. DNA of the CDR3: TGCAGCGCCCGACACCGTCAGCTGGGCACAGATACGCAGTATTTT.

The rearrangement links TRBV4-3 to TRBJ2-4; TRBD1 might be the D (5 bases). Germline CDR1 is LGHNA and CDR2 is YSLEER. V was pared by 0 bases and J by 13 bases, with 19 bases between. This CDR3 comprises 15 residues. CDR3 residues: CASSQDAEPGNEQYF. CDR3 bases: TGCGCCAGCAGCCAAGATGCGGAGCCAGGGAATGAGCAGTACTTC.